These 20 T cell receptor beta chains came from one sample sequenced in a study of lymphopenia after photon versus proton radiotherapy. The data were produced by immunoSEQ multiplex PCR, yet TCRdb's version contains in-frame clones alone and is incomplete. Of about 20,000 clones listed, about nine tenths are singletons. The material was peripheral blood, obtained from a patient treated with proton-based radiotherapy. These receptors were taken from a woman aged 70 to 79 with pancreatic cancer. Some clones in this sample may be carry-over from other donors' samples.

This chain connects TRBV9 to TRBJ1-2; TRBD1 might be the D (6 bases). Germline-derived CDR1 and CDR2 are SGDLS and YYNGEE. V was cut by 2 bases and J by 3 bases, with 14 bases left in between. The CDR3 spans 15 residues. CDR3 sequence (DNA): TGTGCCAGCAGCGTGACCCCAGGGGCGGACTATGGCTACACCTTC. The encoded protein is CASSVTPGADYGYTF. Looking up the rest from reference TRBV9 and TRBJ1-2 gives the full variable domain: DSGVTQTPKHLITATGQRVTLRCSPRSGDLSVYWYQQSLDQGLQFLIQYYNGEERAKGNILERFSAQQFPDLHSELNLSSLELGDSALYFCASSVTPGADYGYTFGSGTRLTVV.

The rearrangement joins TRBV30 to TRBJ1-2, with a possible D match to TRBD1 (5 bases). The CDR3 runs to 14 residues. The germline V gene encodes CDR1 GTSNPN and CDR2 SVGIG (reference sequence). Trimming stripped 3 bases from V and 4 bases from J, with 15 bases between. The CDR3 DNA follows: TGTGCCTGGAGCGGGGGTCTATCAACCTATGGCTACACCTTC. Protein sequence: CAWSGGLSTYGYTF.

The V gene is TRBV11-2, the J gene TRBJ1-1, with TRBD1 matching over 8 bases. Trimming removed 7 bases from V and 4 bases from J; junction bases left unmatched: 5. Germline lookup yields CDR1 SGHAT and CDR2 FQNNGV. The CDR3 covers 13 residues. The CDR3: CASTYTGGTEAFF. The CDR3 DNA is TGTGCCAGCACCTACACAGGGGGCACTGAAGCTTTCTTT.

The chain employs TRBV19 and TRBJ2-3; D is possibly TRBD1 (5 bases). The V gene's germline CDR1 is LNHDA and CDR2 SQIVND (reference sequence). The CDR3 runs 14 residues. V was clipped by 3 bases and J by 1 base, with 8 bases between them. CDR3 region: CASSIDRGTDTQYF. CDR3 DNA: TGTGCCAGTAGTATCGACAGAGGCACAGATACGCAGTATTTT.

This chain joins TRBV28 and TRBJ2-2; 14 positions match TRBD2. Germline CDR1 reads MDHEN; CDR2 reads SYDVKM. There are 18 residues in the CDR3. The V and J ends lost 5 bases and 8 bases, in that order; junction bases with no gene match: 13. CDR3 DNA: TGTGCCAGCAGTCTGACTAGCGGGAGGGGAAAGAAGTCGGGGGAGCTGTTTTTT. The encoded protein is CASSLTSGRGKKSGELFF.

The chain is built from TRBV27 and TRBJ2-7; TRBD2 matches at 9 bases. This CDR3 has 15 amino acids. Germline-derived CDR1 and CDR2 are MNHEY and SMNVEV (reference sequence). V was pared by 7 bases and J by 4 bases, with 11 bases of the junction left unmatched. As DNA, the CDR3 is TGTGCCAGCATTGGTCTAGCGGGAAGCAATTACGAGCAGTACTTC. Its translation is CASIGLAGSNYEQYF.

The rearrangement uses TRBV19 and TRBJ1-2, with no clear D. The V end was cut by 4 bases, the J end by 4 bases, with 16 bases between. Per the germline V gene, CDR1 is LNHDA and CDR2 is SQIVND (reference sequence). The CDR3 loop spans 15 amino acids. Here the CDR3 reads CASSTPTESIYGYTF. CDR3 nucleotides: TGTGCCAGTAGTACACCCACGGAATCTATCTATGGCTACACCTTC.

The chain is built from TRBV19 and TRBJ2-2, with D possibly matching TRBD1 (6 bases). Trimming shortened V by 4 bases and J by 4 bases, and 16 bases separated the two germline ends. Per the germline V gene, CDR1 is LNHDA and CDR2 is SQIVND (reference sequence). This CDR3 has 16 amino acids. CDR3: CASSTSPGQRTGELFF. The CDR3 DNA follows: TGTGCCAGTAGTACCTCTCCGGGACAACGCACCGGGGAGCTGTTTTTT.

The chain recombines TRBV19 with TRBJ2-7, with TRBD2 matching over 15 bases. Germline-derived CDR1 and CDR2 are LNHDA and SQIVND (reference sequence). The ends lost 0 bases at V and 3 bases at J; junction bases unmatched: 6. The CDR3 has 18 residues. CDR3: CASSIDLMGLAGGYEQYF. The CDR3 DNA reads TGTGCCAGTAGTATAGATCTAATGGGACTAGCGGGAGGCTACGAGCAGTACTTC.

The rearrangement uses TRBV6-6 and TRBJ2-2; 10 nucleotides align to TRBD2. This CDR3 has 16 amino acids. Unmatched junction bases numbered 10, after V lost 6 bases and J lost 6 bases. Germline V gene data show CDR1 as MNHNY and CDR2 as SVGAGI (reference sequence). The DNA for the CDR3 is TGTGCCAGCAGCGCTCTTTCTAGCGGGAGAGCCGGGGAGCTGTTTTTT. This translates into CASSALSSGRAGELFF.

The chain has TRBV2 and TRBJ1-4, with D perhaps matching TRBD1 (6 bases). V gave up 4 bases and J gave up 7 bases, with 13 bases separating them. The CDR3 is made up of 14 amino acids. Looked up from germline, CDR1 is SNHLY and CDR2 is FYNNEI. The CDR3 DNA reads TGTGCCAGCAGTGGGGGGCGCGTGATTGAAAAACTGTTTTTT. Translated, it gives CASSGGRVIEKLFF.

This chain connects TRBV7-9 to TRBJ1-3, with no clear D. Germline lookup yields CDR1 SEHNR and CDR2 FQNEAQ (reference sequence). Trimming pared 1 base from V and 0 bases from J, leaving 4 bases between. The CDR3 consists of 14 residues. The CDR3 nucleotides read TGTGCCAGCAGCTTAGGAAACTCTGGAAACACCATATATTTT. Residues: CASSLGNSGNTIYF.

This CDR3 is CAIWGSDREKLFF. The CDR3 nucleotides read TGTGCCATCTGGGGGTCTGATAGGGAAAAACTGTTTTTT. This chain uses TRBV28 with TRBJ1-4, with TRBD1 as a possible D gene (5 bases). Germline-derived CDR1 and CDR2 are MDHEN and SYDVKM. This CDR3 has 13 amino acids. Trimming left V 10 bases short and J 8 bases short, with 17 bases between.

This clone was picked up one time. The chain joins TRBV6-6 to TRBJ1-5; D is possibly TRBD1 (6 bases). The CDR3 is 15 amino acids. The V gene lost 6 bases and the J gene lost 0 bases, with 12 bases spanning the gap. Germline V gives CDR1 MNHNY, CDR2 SVGAGI (reference sequence). The CDR3 bases are TGTGCCAGCAGATTGGACAGAAATAGCAATCAGCCCCAGCATTTT. Translation: CASRLDRNSNQPQHF.

The J gene is TRBJ1-1, the V gene TRBV6-5; TRBD1 matches 9 bases. After removal of 11 bases from V and 2 bases from J, the junction contained 12 bases not matched to a gene. Germline CDR1 reads MNHEY; CDR2 reads SVGAGI. CDR3 length equals 15 residues. CDR3 in DNA: TGTGCCGTGATTCCCGGACAGGGGTATAACACTGAAGCTTTCTTT. Protein product: CAVIPGQGYNTEAFF.

The rearrangement links TRBV5-4 to TRBJ2-1, with no clear D. The CDR3 contains 15 residues. Germline V gene lookup returns CDR1 SGHNT and CDR2 YYREEE (reference sequence). The germline V and J ends were trimmed by 1 base and 1 base, with 9 bases remaining between them. CDR3 DNA: TGTGCCAGCAGCTTGCGACTTACGTCCTACAATGAGCAGTTCTTC. It codes for CASSLRLTSYNEQFF.

In regard to this clone: The sample holds other DNA sequences that translate to the same CDR3. The rearrangement links TRBV28 to TRBJ2-7; D tentatively reads TRBD1 or TRBD2 (5 bases each). CDR1 and CDR2 from the germline V gene are MDHEN and SYDVKM. The CDR3 loop spans 13 amino acids. V was shortened by 2 bases and J by 4 bases, with 9 bases between the two germline ends. CDR3 amino acids: CASSLGGPYEQYF. CDR3 sequence (DNA): TGTGCCAGCAGTTTAGGGGGTCCTTACGAGCAGTACTTC.

The gene calls are TRBV28 and TRBJ1-5; D may be TRBD1 (5 bases). Germline CDR1 MDHEN, CDR2 SYDVKM. The germline V and J ends were trimmed by 3 bases and 2 bases, with 8 bases remaining between them. The CDR3 runs 14 residues. CDR3 region: CASSFLGGNQPQHF. The CDR3 DNA reads TGTGCCAGCAGTTTTTTAGGGGGCAATCAGCCCCAGCATTTT. Looking up the rest from reference TRBV28 and TRBJ1-5 gives the full variable domain: DVKVTQSSRYLVKRTGEKVFLECVQDMDHENMFWYRQDPGLGLRLIYFSYDVKMKEKGDIPEGYSVSREKKERFSLILESASTNQTSMYLCASSFLGGNQPQHFGDGTRLSIL.

This clone was detected once. This chain connects TRBV9 to TRBJ2-1; 8 positions agree with TRBD2. CDR1 and CDR2 from the germline V gene are SGDLS and YYNGEE. The CDR3 has 17 amino acids. The V and J ends lost 3 bases and 9 bases, in that order; junction bases with no gene match: 17. The CDR3 DNA reads TGTGCCAGCAGCGCCCCCCGGGTGGGCGGGAGGCGGGCTGAGCAGTTCTTC. It yields the protein CASSAPRVGGRRAEQFF. Variable domain in full (rest from reference TRBV9 and TRBJ2-1): DSGVTQTPKHLITATGQRVTLRCSPRSGDLSVYWYQQSLDQGLQFLIQYYNGEERAKGNILERFSAQQFPDLHSELNLSSLELGDSALYFCASSAPRVGGRRAEQFFGPGTRLTVL.

The CDR3 bases are TGTGCCAGCAGCTTAGTTGCTAGCGGGAGGGCCATTCTCGAGCAGTACTTC. Its protein product is CASSLVASGRAILEQYF. V gene TRBV11-2 combines with J gene TRBJ2-7; TRBD2 aligns across 12 bases. CDR3 length equals 17 residues. The germline gives CDR1 SGHAT, CDR2 FQNNGV. With V trimmed by 1 base and J by 6 bases, 10 bases remained unmatched.